These 6 T cell receptor beta chains were sequenced from one sample in a study of cytomegalovirus exposure and HLA in healthy donors. Generated by immunoSEQ multiplex PCR, the TCRdb table keeps only in-frame clones and is missing some. The repertoire consists of 200,000 to 250,000 clones, with roughly 88% occurring once and the leading ten covering roughly 13%. Sequenced: PBMCs. The origin of the receptors is a woman in her twenties or thirties in good health and CMV-seropositive.

The chain carries TRBV30 and TRBJ2-1, with D unclear. Per germline, CDR1 GTSNPN and CDR2 SVGIG (reference sequence). V was trimmed by 6 bases and J by 3 bases, leaving 9 bases between them. The CDR3 length is 12 residues. The CDR3 reads CACIKNYNEQFF. DNA of the CDR3: TGTGCCTGTATTAAGAACTACAATGAGCAGTTCTTC.

V gene TRBV27 combines with J gene TRBJ1-1; the match to TRBD1 covers 8 bases. The germline CDR1 and CDR2 sequences are MNHEY and SMNVEV (reference sequence). V was pared by 7 bases and J by 0 bases, with 4 bases of the junction left unmatched. CDR3 length: 14 amino acids. CDR3 loop: CASKRQGMNTEAFF. The CDR3 coding sequence is TGTGCCAGCAAGCGACAGGGGATGAACACTGAAGCTTTCTTT.

The rearrangement joins TRBV29-1 to TRBJ1-2; D possibly corresponds to TRBD1 (6 bases). The CDR3 sequence is 13 residues long. The V end lost 4 bases, the J end lost 3 bases, and 12 bases lay between the germline ends. Germline loops: CDR1 SQVTM, CDR2 ANQGSEA. CDR3 in amino acids: CSVAGGADYGYTF. The CDR3 region has the DNA TGCAGCGTTGCGGGGGGCGCCGACTATGGCTACACCTTC.

V gene TRBV5-6 combines with J gene TRBJ1-2, with TRBD1 identical over 10 bases. J was trimmed by 7 bases and V by 3 bases; bases with no gene match: 15. CDR1 is SGHDT, CDR2 YYEEEE, per germline. This CDR3 has 17 amino acids. Here the CDR3 DNA reads TGTGCCAGCAGCTCACCGGGACAGGGGATTCTGAGGAGTGGCTACACCTTC. Translated: CASSSPGQGILRSGYTF.

This sequence joins TRBV9 and TRBJ2-7; the match to TRBD1 covers 7 bases. The CDR3 is 14 residues long. The V gene's germline CDR1 is SGDLS and CDR2 YYNGEE. Trimming cost V 4 bases and J 2 bases; bases outside gene matches: 6. The CDR3 DNA is TGTGCCAGCAGCCCCGCCGGGACAGCCTACGAGCAGTACTTC. Amino acid sequence: CASSPAGTAYEQYF.

This clone was seen more than once but under ten times. This chain joins TRBV12-2 and TRBJ2-7; the table's D call TRBD2 went unverified against the DNA. TRBV12-2 is a pseudogene. The CDR3 has 14 residues. DNA of the CDR3: TGTGCAAGCCTCACCGGTCCCCGCGGGGGAGAGCAGTACTTC. Residues: CASLTGPRGGEQYF.